The T cell receptor (beta chain) under discussion was sequenced for a study of response to subunit inactivated influenza vaccine. Only a few counts were recorded for this clonotype. No antigen is known for it. Study-wide results and limits: Researchers suggested that each seasonal influenza vaccination recruits few new T cells.

TCRdb re-analysed the RT-PCR reads in MiXCR, keeping a single row per CDR3 protein. This table holds 430,000 or so distinct CDR3 sequences, approximately 11% found once. The sample in question was PBMCs from blood, obtained 45 days after vaccination. This clonotype originated in a man in his forties or fifties who received an inactivated influenza vaccine.

The CDR3 nucleotides read TGTGCCAGCAGTTACGGGGGTCAGAACACTGAAGCTTTCTTT. This translates into CASSYGGQNTEAFF. This rearrangement joins TRBV6-5 to TRBJ1-1, with D perhaps matching TRBD1 (5 bases). Trimming pared 2 bases from V and 1 base from J, leaving 8 bases between. The germline V gene encodes CDR1 MNHEY and CDR2 SVGAGI. The CDR3 sequence is 14 residues long.